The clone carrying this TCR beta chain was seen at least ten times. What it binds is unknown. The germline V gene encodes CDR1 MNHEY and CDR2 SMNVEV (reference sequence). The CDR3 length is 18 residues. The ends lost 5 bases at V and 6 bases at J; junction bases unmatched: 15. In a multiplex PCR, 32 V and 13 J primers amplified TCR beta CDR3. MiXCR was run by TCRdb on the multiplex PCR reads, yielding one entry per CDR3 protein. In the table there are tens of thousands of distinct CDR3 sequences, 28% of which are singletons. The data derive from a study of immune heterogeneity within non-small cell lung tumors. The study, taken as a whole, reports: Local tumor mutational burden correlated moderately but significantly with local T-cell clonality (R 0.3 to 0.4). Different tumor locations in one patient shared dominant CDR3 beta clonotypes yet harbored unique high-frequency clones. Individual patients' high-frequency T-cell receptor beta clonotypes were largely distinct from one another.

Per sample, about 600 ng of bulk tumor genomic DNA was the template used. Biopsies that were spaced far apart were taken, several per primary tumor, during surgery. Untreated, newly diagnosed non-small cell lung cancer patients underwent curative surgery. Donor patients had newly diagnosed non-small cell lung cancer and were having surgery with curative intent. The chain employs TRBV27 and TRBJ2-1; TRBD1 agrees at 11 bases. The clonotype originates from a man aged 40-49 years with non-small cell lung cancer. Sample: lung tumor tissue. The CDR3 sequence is CASSPNPRDRGFRNEQFF. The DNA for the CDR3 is TGTGCCAGCAGTCCCAACCCCCGGGACAGGGGGTTTCGCAATGAGCAGTTCTTC.